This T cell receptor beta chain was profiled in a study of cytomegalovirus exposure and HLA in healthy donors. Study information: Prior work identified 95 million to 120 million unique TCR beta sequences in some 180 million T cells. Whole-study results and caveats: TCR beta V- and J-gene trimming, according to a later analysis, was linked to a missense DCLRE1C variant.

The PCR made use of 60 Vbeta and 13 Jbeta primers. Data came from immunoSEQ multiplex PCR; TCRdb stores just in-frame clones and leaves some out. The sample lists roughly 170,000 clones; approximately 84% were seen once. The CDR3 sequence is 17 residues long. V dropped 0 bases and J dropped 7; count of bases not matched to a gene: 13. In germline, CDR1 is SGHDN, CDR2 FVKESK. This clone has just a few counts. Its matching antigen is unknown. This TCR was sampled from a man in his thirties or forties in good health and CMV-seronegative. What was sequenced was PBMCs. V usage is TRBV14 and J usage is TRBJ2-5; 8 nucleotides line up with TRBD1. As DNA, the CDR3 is TGTGCCAGCAGCCAAGAAGTGCCCGGGACAGGTATTGGGACCCAGTACTTC. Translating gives CASSQEVPGTGIGTQYF. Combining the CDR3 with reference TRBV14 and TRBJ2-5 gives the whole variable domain EAGVTQFPSHSVIEKGQTVTLRCDPISGHDNLYWYRRVMGKEIKFLLHFVKESKQDESGMPNNRFLAERTGGTYSTLKVQPAELEDSGVYFCASSQEVPGTGIGTQYFGPGTRLLVL.